This T cell receptor (beta chain) derives from a study of T cells in tuberculosis. Each clinical donor contributed on average roughly 92,000 T cells from unsorted cryopreserved PBMC. J gave up 0 bases and V 4 bases, and 12 bases lay outside the gene matches. CDR1 is SGHNT, CDR2 YYREEE, per germline (reference sequence). This CDR3 is 17 amino acids long. Libraries were prepared by immunoSEQ multiplex PCR; TCRdb keeps only in-frame clonotypes and omits some of them. The repertoire holds tens of thousands of clones, with around 90% as singletons. A word on this clone: Its antigen is not identified.

Findings and caveats of the study: Cases with active tuberculosis were adults, while controls were adolescents.

The V gene is TRBV5-4, the J gene TRBJ1-1; 7 nucleotides line up with TRBD1. Material: PBMCs. This receptor was obtained from a donor between 5 and 29 years old with latent tuberculosis or without tuberculosis infection. Some clones in this sample may be carry-over from other donors' samples. CDR3 coding DNA: TGTGCCAGCAGCCCAGGGGGGTCCGGTTACATGAACACTGAAGCTTTCTTT. Amino acids: CASSPGGSGYMNTEAFF.